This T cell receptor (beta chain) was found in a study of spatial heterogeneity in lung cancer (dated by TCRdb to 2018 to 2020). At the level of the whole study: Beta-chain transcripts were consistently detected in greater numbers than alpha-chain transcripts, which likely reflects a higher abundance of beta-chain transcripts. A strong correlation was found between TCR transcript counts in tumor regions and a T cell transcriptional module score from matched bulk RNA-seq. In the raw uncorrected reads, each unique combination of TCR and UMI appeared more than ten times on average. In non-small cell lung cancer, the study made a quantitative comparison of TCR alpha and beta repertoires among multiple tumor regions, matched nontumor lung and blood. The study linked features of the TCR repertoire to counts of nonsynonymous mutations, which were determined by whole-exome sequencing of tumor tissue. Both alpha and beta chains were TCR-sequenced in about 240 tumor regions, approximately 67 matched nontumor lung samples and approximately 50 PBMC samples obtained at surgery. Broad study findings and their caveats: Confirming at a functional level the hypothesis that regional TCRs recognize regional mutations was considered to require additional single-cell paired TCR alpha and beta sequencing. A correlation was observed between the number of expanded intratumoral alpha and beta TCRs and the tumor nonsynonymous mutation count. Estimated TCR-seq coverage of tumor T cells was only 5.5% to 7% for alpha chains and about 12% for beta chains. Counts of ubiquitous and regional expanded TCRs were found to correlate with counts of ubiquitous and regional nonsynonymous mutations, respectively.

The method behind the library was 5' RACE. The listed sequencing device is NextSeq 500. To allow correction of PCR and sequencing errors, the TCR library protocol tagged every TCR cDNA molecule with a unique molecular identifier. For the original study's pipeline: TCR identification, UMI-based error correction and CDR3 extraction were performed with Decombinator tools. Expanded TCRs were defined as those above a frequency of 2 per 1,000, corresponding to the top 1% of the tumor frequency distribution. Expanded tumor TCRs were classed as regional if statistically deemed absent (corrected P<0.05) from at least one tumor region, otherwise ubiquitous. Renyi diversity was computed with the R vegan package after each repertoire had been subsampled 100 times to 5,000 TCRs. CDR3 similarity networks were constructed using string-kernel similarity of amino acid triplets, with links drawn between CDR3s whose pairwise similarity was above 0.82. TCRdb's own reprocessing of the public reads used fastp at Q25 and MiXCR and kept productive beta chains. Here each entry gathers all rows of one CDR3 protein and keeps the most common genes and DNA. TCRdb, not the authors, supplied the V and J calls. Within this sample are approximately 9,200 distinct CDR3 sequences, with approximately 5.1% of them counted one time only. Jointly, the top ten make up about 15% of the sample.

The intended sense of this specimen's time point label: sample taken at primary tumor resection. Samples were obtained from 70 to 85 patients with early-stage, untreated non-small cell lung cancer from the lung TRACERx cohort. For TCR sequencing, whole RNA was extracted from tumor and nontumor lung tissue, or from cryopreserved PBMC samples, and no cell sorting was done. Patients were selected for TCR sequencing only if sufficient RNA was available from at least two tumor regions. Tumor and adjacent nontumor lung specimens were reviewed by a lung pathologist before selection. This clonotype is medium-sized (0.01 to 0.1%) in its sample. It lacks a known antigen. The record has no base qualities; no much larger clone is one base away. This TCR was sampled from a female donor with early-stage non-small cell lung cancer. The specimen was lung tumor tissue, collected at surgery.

The CDR3 corresponds to CASSLGGAISHGYTF. The DNA sequence reads TGTGCCAGCAGCTTGGGGGGGGCGATATCCCATGGCTACACCTTC. Recombination connected TRBV7-3 to TRBJ1-2, with TRBD1 perhaps the D gene, on 6 matching bases. The trim is 3 bases for V and 6 bases for J, with a gap of 17 bases between the germline ends. The CDR3 contains 15 residues, cysteine and phenylalanine counted. Only CDR3 DNA remains: 45 bases, in frame from the first base. CDR1 and CDR2 are read off the germline V gene as SGHTA and FQGTGA.